This T cell receptor (beta chain) was documented in a study of post-analysis software for immune sequencing data. Study-level information: Some patients lacked subtype; others had relapsing-remitting, secondary progressive or progressive-relapsing disease.

The germline gives CDR1 SGHVS, CDR2 FNYEAQ. This CDR3 has 16 residues. V lost 5 bases and J lost 3; bases outside the gene matches: 11. Unique-molecular-identifier-tagged TCR beta cDNA libraries were used. A population of about 0.9 to 10 million T cells gave rise to 400,000 to 550,000 cDNA molecules. One entry per CDR3 protein results from TCRdb running MiXCR on the PCR reads. The sample includes hundreds of thousands of distinct CDR3 sequences, approximately 53% seen only once; the top ten take approximately 4.4%. The study's findings and limits: Comparison with controls showed significantly lower normalized Chao1 diversity in multiple sclerosis patients. When patients were compared with controls, about five TRBV segments were more frequent, TRBV5-6, TRBV5-1 and TRBV20-1 among them.

As regards this clonotype: Its antigen is undetermined.

The receptor comes from a girl between 10 and 17 years old with multiple sclerosis. The J gene is TRBJ2-7, the V gene TRBV7-6; 9 nucleotides agree with TRBD2. Sequencing was carried out using blood. The DNA for the CDR3 is TGTGCCAGCAGCCCCTCGACTAGCGGAGGGTTCTACGAGCAGTACTTC. This sequence encodes CASSPSTSGGFYEQYF.